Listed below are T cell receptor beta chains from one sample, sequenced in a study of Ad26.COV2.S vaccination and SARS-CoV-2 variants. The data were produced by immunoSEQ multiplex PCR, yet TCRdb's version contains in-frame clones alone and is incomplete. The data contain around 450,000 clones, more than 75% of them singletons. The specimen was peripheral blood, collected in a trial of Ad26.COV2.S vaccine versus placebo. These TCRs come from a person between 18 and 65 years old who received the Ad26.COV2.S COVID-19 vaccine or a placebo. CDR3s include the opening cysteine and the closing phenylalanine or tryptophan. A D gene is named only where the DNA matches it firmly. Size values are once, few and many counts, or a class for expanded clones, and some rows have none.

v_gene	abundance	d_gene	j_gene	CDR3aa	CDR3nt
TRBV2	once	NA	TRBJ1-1	CASSDRRILNTEAFF	TGTGCCAGCAGTGATCGGAGGATTTTGAACACTGAAGCTTTCTTT
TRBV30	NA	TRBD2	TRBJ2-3	CAGRDRASDTQYF	TGTGCCGGGAGGGACCGTGCTAGCGATACGCAGTATTTT
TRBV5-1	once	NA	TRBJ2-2	CASSLVSIGGGNTGELFF	TGCGCCAGCAGCTTGGTTTCCATCGGAGGGGGAAACACCGGGGAGCTGTTTTTT
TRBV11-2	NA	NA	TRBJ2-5	CASSLYSQETQYF	TGTGCCAGCAGCTTATACAGTCAAGAGACCCAGTACTTC
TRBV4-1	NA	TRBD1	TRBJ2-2	CASSQHGQGAGELFF	TGCGCCAGCAGCCAACATGGACAGGGGGCCGGGGAGCTGTTTTTT
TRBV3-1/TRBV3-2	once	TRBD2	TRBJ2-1	CASSNLAGSYNEQFF	TGTGCCAGCAGCAACCTAGCGGGCTCCTACAATGAGCAGTTCTTC
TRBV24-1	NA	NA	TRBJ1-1	CATKDRSLTEAFF	TGTGCCACCAAAGACAGGTCACTCACTGAAGCTTTCTTT
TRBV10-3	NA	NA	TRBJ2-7	CAIRGGGDEQYF	TGTGCCATCAGGGGAGGCGGGGACGAGCAGTACTTC
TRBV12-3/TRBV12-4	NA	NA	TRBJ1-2	CASRRTSGGYTF	TGTGCCAGCAGGAGGACATCGGGCGGCTACACCTTC
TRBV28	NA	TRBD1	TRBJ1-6	CASSFDRGKVTYNSPLHF	TGTGCCAGCAGTTTTGACAGGGGGAAAGTAACCTATAATTCACCCCTCCACTTT
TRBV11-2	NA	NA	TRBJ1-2	CASSLSAGAYYGYTF	TGTGCCAGCAGCTTATCAGCTGGGGCGTACTATGGCTACACCTTC
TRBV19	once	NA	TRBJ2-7	CASSMGLAFYEQYF	TGTGCCAGTAGTATGGGGCTTGCGTTCTACGAGCAGTACTTC
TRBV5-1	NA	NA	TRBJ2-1	CASSPPFSYNEQFF	TGCGCCAGCAGCCCGCCGTTCTCCTACAATGAGCAGTTCTTC
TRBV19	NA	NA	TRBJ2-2	CASSIGNTGELFF	TGTGCCAGTAGTATAGGGAACACCGGGGAGCTGTTTTTT
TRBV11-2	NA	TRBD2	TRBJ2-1	CASRHSGVNNEQFF	TGTGCCAGCCGACATAGCGGGGTGAACAATGAGCAGTTCTTC
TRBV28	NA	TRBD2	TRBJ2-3	CASSHLFRLAGGPVTQYF	TGTGCCAGCAGTCACCTTTTCCGACTAGCGGGGGGGCCTGTAACGCAGTATTTT
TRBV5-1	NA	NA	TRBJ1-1	CASSLVDLNTEAFF	TGCGCCAGCAGCTTGGTCGACCTGAACACTGAAGCTTTCTTT
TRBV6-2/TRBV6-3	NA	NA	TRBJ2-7	CASSRDSSEQYF	TGTGCCAGCAGTAGGGACTCCTCCGAGCAGTACTTC
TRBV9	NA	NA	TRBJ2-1	CASSVSREGEQFF	TGTGCCAGCAGCGTTTCTAGGGAAGGTGAGCAGTTCTTC
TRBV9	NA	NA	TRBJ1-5	CASSVDPTNQPQHF	TGTGCCAGCAGCGTAGACCCGACCAACCAGCCCCAGCATTTT
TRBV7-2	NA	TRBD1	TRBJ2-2	CASSTQTGATGELFF	TGTGCCAGCAGCACCCAGACAGGGGCAACCGGGGAGCTGTTTTTT
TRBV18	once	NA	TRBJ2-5	CASSPGSSGGYQETQYF	TGTGCCAGCTCACCCGGTAGTAGTGGCGGATACCAAGAGACCCAGTACTTC
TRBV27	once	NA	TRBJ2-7	CASSGQGVWEYEQYF	TGTGCCAGCAGTGGCCAGGGCGTTTGGGAGTACGAGCAGTACTTC
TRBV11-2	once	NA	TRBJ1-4	CASSSVREKLFF	TGTGCCAGCAGCTCCGTACGTGAAAAACTGTTTTTT
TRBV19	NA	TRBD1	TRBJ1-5	CAVATGVGRQPQHF	TGTGCCGTAGCTACAGGGGTTGGTCGCCAGCCCCAGCATTTT
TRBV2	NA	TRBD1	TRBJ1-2	CASSEVGTATLGYTF	TGTGCCAGCAGTGAGGTTGGGACAGCGACTTTGGGCTACACCTTC
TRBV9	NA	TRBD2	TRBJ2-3	CASSVGLAGGTDTQYF	TGTGCCAGCAGCGTAGGACTAGCGGGGGGCACAGATACGCAGTATTTT
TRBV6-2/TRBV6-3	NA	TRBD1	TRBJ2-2	CASSYSERGPNTGELFF	TGTGCCAGCAGTTACTCGGAGAGGGGGCCTAACACCGGGGAGCTGTTTTTT
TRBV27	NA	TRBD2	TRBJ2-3	CASIAGGRTDTQYF	TGTGCCAGCATCGCGGGGGGCCGCACAGATACGCAGTATTTT
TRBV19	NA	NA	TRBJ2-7	CASSIDTRIGEQYF	TGTGCCAGTAGTATAGATACCAGGATTGGAGAGCAGTACTTC
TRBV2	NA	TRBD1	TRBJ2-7	CASSGQGAIYEQYF	TGTGCCAGCAGTGGACAGGGGGCTATCTACGAGCAGTACTTC
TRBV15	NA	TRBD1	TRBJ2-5	CATSGYLPGQFETQYF	TGTGCCACCAGCGGGTACTTACCGGGACAGTTTGAGACCCAGTACTTC
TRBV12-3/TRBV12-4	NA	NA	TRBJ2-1	CASSFSWYEQFF	TGTGCCAGCAGTTTTTCTTGGTATGAGCAGTTCTTC
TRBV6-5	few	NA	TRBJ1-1	CASSYRAPATEAFF	TGTGCCAGCAGTTACAGGGCTCCGGCCACTGAAGCTTTCTTT
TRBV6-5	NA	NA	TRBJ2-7	CASSYSWGGPFEQYF	TGTGCCAGCAGTTACTCGTGGGGGGGCCCTTTCGAGCAGTACTTC
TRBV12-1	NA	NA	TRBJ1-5	CASSPGRDGYQPQHF	TGTGCCAGCAGCCCTGGGAGGGACGGCTATCAGCCCCAGCATTTT
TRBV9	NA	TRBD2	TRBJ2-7	CASSVYPEGLDWQYF	TGTGCCAGCAGCGTATATCCGGAGGGACTAGATTGGCAGTACTTC
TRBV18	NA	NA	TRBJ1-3	CASSPEAAGELSGNTIYF	TGTGCCAGCTCACCCGAGGCGGCGGGGGAACTCTCTGGAAACACCATATATTTT
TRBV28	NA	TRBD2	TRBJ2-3	CASRSIAGGPPDTQYF	TGTGCCAGCAGGTCCATAGCGGGGGGGCCCCCAGATACGCAGTATTTT